The T cell receptor beta chain under discussion was sequenced for a study of cytomegalovirus exposure and HLA in healthy donors. The PCR used 60 Vbeta and 13 Jbeta primers. Sequencing used immunoSEQ multiplex PCR; TCRdb keeps in-frame clones, though not all of them. The sample has tens of thousands of clones, roughly 63% seen once. This CDR3 contains 15 residues. The germline gives CDR1 SGHRS, CDR2 YFSETQ. Trimming shortened V by 0 bases and J by 2 bases, and 9 bases separated the two germline ends. The rearrangement links TRBV5-1 to TRBJ2-1; TRBD2 might be the D (6 bases). Input material: PBMCs. This clonotype was sampled from a woman aged 25 to 45 in good health and CMV-seronegative. Written as DNA, the CDR3 is TGCGCCAGCAGCTTGGGAGCGGGCACCTACAATGAGCAGTTCTTC. Translation gives CASSLGAGTYNEQFF.